This section outlines one TCR beta chain sequence together with its context. The protocol was immunoSEQ multiplex PCR, while the TCRdb copy is restricted to in-frame clones and leaves out a portion. Of tens of thousands of clones in the sample, around 80% were seen once. This entry is derived from a study of STAT5B mutations in CD4+ large granular lymphocyte leukemia. The CDR3 sequence is 13 residues long. Germline CDR1 LNHDA, CDR2 SQIVND (reference sequence). Deletions cut 0 bases from V and 5 bases from J, with 7 bases between. Sequencing was done on a sample of CD4+ T cells from blood buffy coats. The chain has TRBV19 and TRBJ2-5, with D possibly TRBD1 on 5 matching bases. The TCR sequence derives from a human donor in good health. CDR3 nucleotides: TGTGCCAGTAGTATAGAGGGGCATGAGACCCAGTACTTC. It is translated as CASSIEGHETQYF.